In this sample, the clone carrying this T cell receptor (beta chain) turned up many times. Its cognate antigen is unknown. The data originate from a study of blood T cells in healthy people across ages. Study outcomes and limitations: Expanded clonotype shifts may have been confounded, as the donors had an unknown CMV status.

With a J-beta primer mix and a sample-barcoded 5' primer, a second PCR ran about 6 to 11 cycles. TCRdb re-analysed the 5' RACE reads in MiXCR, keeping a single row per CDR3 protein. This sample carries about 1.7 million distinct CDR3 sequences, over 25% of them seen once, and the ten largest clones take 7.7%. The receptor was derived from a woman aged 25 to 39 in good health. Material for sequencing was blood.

The CDR3 nucleotides are TGTGCCAGCAGTACAAACAGGGGGAGGGAGACCCAGTACTTC. Translated: CASSTNRGRETQYF. This sequence joins TRBV28 and TRBJ2-5, with 8 bases that match TRBD1. The germline V gene has CDR1 MDHEN and CDR2 SYDVKM. The CDR3 runs 14 residues. V shed 5 bases, J shed 5 bases, and the junction held 7 bases outside the gene matches.